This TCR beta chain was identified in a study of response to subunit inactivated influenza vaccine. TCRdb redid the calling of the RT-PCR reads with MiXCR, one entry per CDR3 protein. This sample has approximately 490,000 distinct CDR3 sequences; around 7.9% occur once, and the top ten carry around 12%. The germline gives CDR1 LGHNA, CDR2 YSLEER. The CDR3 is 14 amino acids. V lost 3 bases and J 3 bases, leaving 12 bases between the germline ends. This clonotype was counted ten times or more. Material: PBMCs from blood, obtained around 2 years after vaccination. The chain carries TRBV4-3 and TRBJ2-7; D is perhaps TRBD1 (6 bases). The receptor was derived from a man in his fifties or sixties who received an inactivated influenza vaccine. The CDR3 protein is CASSQQTGNYEQYF. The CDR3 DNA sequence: TGCGCCAGCAGCCAGCAGACAGGAAACTACGAGCAGTACTTC.